The present T cell receptor (beta chain) was sequenced within a study of control samples from healthy donors and cancer patients. Assay: immunoSEQ multiplex PCR; the TCRdb copy retains only in-frame clones and omits some. Among 61,000 or so clones listed, roughly 90% were seen once. The CDR3 is 10 residues long. Germline V CDR1 and CDR2: DFQATT, SNEGSKA (reference sequence). About this clone: A read error may account for a junction end that differs from germline.

The sequence was collected from a man in his 60s with colorectal cancer. Sequencing was done on a sample of PBMCs. The genes are TRBV20-1 and TRBJ2-1; D is perhaps TRBD1 (5 bases). The CDR3 is CSATTERGIF. As DNA, the CDR3 is TGCAGTGCTACAACTGAAAGGGGAATCTTC.